This T cell receptor (beta chain) was profiled in a study of cytomegalovirus exposure and HLA in healthy donors. This clone has a single count. Amplification used 60 Vbeta primers and 13 Jbeta primers. Profiled with immunoSEQ multiplex PCR; TCRdb holds only in-frame clones, not every one. Here the sample spans some 160,000 clones, 60% to 80% being singletons. Germline CDR1 is SGHTS and CDR2 is YDEGEE. The CDR3 has 14 amino acids. V was pared by 2 bases and J by 3 bases, with 1 base of the junction left unmatched. This chain uses TRBV5-8 with TRBJ2-3, with 9 bases that match TRBD2. The sample consisted of PBMCs. The source of this sequence is a man in his 60s in good health and CMV-seronegative. The CDR3 here is CASSFGLATDTQYF. CDR3 nucleotides: TGTGCCAGCAGCTTCGGACTAGCGACAGATACGCAGTATTTT.